This TCR beta chain appears in the sequencing data of a study of early T cells in non-severe SARS-CoV-2 infection. TCRdb recomputed calls from the 5' RACE reads with MiXCR, one row per CDR3 protein. The table has roughly 47,000 distinct CDR3 sequences, more than 5.5% seen once. This CDR3 comprises 13 residues. Germline V CDR1 and CDR2: MNHNS, SASEGT. Trimming cost V 2 bases and J 5 bases, with 9 bases left between them. This clonotype has more than one count but fewer than ten. The chain links TRBV6-1 to TRBJ1-1; weak D call: TRBD1 (6 bases). This TCR was sampled from an adult who was a healthcare worker with PCR-confirmed SARS-CoV-2 infection or an uninfected control (not recorded which). Source: whole blood, taken at baseline. Here the CDR3 DNA reads TGTGCCAGCAGTGAAAACAGGGCAACTGAAGCTTTCTTT. This codes for CASSENRATEAFF.